This T cell receptor (beta chain) was found in a study of technical replicates of blood from a few donors. Trimming took 3 bases from V and 1 from J, leaving 12 bases between them. Germline-derived CDR1 and CDR2 are SEHNR and FQNEAQ (reference sequence). The CDR3 contains 15 residues. TCRdb's table, derived via immunoSEQ multiplex PCR, lists solely in-frame clones and lacks some. The sample holds tens of thousands of clones; around 93% are singletons and the top ten take less than 0.3%. The gene calls are TRBV7-9 and TRBJ2-5; D is undetermined. The sequence was obtained from a human donor in good health. Source material: T cells isolated from PBMCs. CDR3 protein: CASSFQAPSQETQYF. CDR3 DNA: TGTGCCAGCAGCTTTCAGGCCCCTTCCCAAGAGACCCAGTACTTC.